The T cell receptor (beta chain) described here comes from a study of beta chain features in type 1 diabetes. Study results and caveats: Among patients with Type 1 diabetes, TCRB CDR3s were moderately but significantly shorter in every one of the four CD4+ subsets.

Of the isolated RNA, all was reverse transcribed, and so the sequenced material was expressed TCRB transcripts. The protocol was immunoSEQ multiplex PCR, while the TCRdb copy is restricted to in-frame clones and leaves out a portion. The sample yields 300,000 to 400,000 clones, 13% seen once. On this clone itself: As yet, its antigen is unknown.

The V gene's germline CDR1 is MNHEY and CDR2 SMNVEV (reference sequence). Trimming pared 1 base from V and 1 base from J, leaving 7 bases between. This CDR3 region has 14 residues. The clonotype comes from a woman aged 18-30 years with type 1 diabetes. Specimen: naive CD4+ T cells from blood. The V and J genes are TRBV27 and TRBJ1-1; D is unclear. The CDR3 nucleotides read TGTGCCAGCAGTTTATGGGCAGGGAACACTGAAGCTTTCTTT. Translated: CASSLWAGNTEAFF.